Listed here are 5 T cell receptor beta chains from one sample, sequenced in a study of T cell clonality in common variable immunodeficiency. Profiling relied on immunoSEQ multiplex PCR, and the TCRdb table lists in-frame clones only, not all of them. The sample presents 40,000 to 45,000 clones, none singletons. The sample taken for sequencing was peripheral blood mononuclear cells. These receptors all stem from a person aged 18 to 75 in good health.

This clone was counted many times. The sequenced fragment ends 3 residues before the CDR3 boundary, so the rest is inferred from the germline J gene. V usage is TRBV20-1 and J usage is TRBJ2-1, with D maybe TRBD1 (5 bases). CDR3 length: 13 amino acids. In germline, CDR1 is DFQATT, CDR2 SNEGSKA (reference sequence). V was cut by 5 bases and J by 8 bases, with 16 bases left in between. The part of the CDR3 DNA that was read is TGCAGTGCTGGGGCAAAAGTGAAAGATGAG. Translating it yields CSAGAKVKDE. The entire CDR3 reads CSAGAKVKDEQFF.

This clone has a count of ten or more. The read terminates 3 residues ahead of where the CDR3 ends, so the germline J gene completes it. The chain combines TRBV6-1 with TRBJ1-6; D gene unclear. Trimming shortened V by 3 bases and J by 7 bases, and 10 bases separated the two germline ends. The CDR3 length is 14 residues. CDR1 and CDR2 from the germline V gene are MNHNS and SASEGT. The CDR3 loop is CASSDPVLNSPLHF. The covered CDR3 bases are TGTGCCAGCAGTGACCCGGTGCTAAATTCACCC.

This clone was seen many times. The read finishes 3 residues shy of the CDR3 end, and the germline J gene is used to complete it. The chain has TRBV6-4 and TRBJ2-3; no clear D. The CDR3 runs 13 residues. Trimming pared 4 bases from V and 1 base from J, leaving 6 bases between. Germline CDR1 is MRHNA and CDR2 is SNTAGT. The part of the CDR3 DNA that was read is TGTGCCAGCAGTGTATCAGGCACAGATACG. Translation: CASSVSGTDT. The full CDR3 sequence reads CASSVSGTDTQYF.

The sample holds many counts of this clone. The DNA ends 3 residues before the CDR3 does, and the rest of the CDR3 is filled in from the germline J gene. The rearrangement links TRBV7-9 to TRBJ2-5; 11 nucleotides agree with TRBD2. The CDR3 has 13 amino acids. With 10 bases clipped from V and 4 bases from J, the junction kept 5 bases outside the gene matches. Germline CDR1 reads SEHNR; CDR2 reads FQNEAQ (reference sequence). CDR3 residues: CATQTSGAETQYF. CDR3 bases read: TGTGCCACCCAGACTAGCGGGGCAGAGACC. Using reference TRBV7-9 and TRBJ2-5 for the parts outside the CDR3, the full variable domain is DTGVSQNPRHKITKRGQNVTFRCDPISEHNRLYWYRQTLGQGPEFLTYFQNEAQLEKSRLLSDRFSAERPKGSFSTLEIQRTEQGDSAMYLCATQTSGAETQYFGPGTRLLVL.

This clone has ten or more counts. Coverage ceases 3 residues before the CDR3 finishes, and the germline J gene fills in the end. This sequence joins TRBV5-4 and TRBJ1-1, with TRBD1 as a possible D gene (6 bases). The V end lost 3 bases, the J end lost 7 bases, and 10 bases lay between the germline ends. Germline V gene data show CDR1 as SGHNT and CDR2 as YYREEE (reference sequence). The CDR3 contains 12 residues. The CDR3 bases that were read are TGTGCCAGCAGCTCGAGGGGGGGTGAA. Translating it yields CASSSRGGE. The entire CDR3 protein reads CASSSRGGEAFF.